The 5 T cell receptor beta chains presented below share a single source sample, sequenced in a study of blood T cell repertoires in COVID-19. TCRdb keeps only in-frame clones here, not all; method: immunoSEQ multiplex PCR. The table shows approximately 240,000 clones, with 75% to 90% occurring only once. The sequenced sample consisted of PBMCs or T cells enriched from blood (not recorded which). Receptors were obtained from a woman between 18 and 29 years old in a cohort exposed to, infected with or recovered from COVID-19 (not recorded which).

The rearrangement joins TRBV18 to TRBJ2-6; 8 nucleotides agree with TRBD1. The V segment lost 4 bases and the J segment 4 bases; nucleotides outside the gene matches: 6. Germline lookup yields CDR1 KGHSH and CDR2 LQKENI. This CDR3 has 16 amino acids. The CDR3 bases are TGTGCCAGCTCACTCCCGGACAGGGACGGGGCCAACGTCCTGACTTTC. Amino acid sequence: CASSLPDRDGANVLTF.

The rearrangement joins TRBV6-5 to TRBJ1-2, with D possibly TRBD1 on 6 matching bases. The ends were cut back, 0 bases at V and 4 bases at J, with 15 bases in the middle. Germline loops: CDR1 MNHEY, CDR2 SVGAGI. This CDR3 has 16 amino acids. The CDR3 protein is CASSYSIGQLSYGYTF. CDR3 sequence (DNA): TGTGCCAGCAGTTACTCGATCGGACAGCTCTCCTATGGCTACACCTTC.

The rearrangement uses TRBV9 and TRBJ2-3; the D is unclear. The CDR3 consists of 15 residues. The V and J ends lost 0 bases and 1 base respectively, with 9 bases between them. CDR1 and CDR2 from the germline V gene are SGDLS and YYNGEE. The CDR3 DNA reads as TGTGCCAGCAGCGTAGAGGCCAGCGGCACAGATACGCAGTATTTT. It encodes CASSVEASGTDTQYF.

The CDR3 nucleotides are TGTGCCAGTAGTATCTCTAGTGCGAACACCGGGGAGCTGTTTTTT. This translates into CASSISSANTGELFF. The gene calls are TRBV19 and TRBJ2-2; no definite D call. Germline V gene lookup returns CDR1 LNHDA and CDR2 SQIVND (reference sequence). V was clipped by 3 bases and J by 0 bases, with 8 bases between them. The CDR3 contains 15 residues.

This sequence joins TRBV19 and TRBJ2-1; D call uncertain. With 5 bases removed from V and 5 bases from J, the gap between germline ends came to 10 bases. The V gene's germline CDR1 is LNHDA and CDR2 SQIVND (reference sequence). The CDR3 has 13 amino acids. CDR3 bases: TGTGCCAGTAGTCGCGGCGGTGACAATGAGCAGTTCTTC. It translates to CASSRGGDNEQFF. Drawing the rest from reference TRBV19 and TRBJ2-1, the complete variable domain is DGGITQSPKYLFRKEGQNVTLSCEQNLNHDAMYWYRQDPGQGLRLIYYSQIVNDFQKGDIAEGYSVSREKKESFPLTVTSAQKNPTAFYLCASSRGGDNEQFFGPGTRLTVL.